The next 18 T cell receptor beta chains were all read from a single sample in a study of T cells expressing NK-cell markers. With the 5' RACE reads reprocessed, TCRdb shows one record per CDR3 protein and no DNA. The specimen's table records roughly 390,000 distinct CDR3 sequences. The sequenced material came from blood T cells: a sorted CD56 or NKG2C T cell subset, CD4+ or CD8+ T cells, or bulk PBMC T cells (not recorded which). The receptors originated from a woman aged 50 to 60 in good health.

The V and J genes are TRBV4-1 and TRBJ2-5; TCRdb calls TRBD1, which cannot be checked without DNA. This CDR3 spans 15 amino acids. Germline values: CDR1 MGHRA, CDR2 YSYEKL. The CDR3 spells CASSQVGASQETQYF.

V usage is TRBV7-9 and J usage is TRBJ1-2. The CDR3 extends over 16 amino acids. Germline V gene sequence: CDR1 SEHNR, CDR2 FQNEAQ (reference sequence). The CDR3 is CASSESRGEPSYGYTF.

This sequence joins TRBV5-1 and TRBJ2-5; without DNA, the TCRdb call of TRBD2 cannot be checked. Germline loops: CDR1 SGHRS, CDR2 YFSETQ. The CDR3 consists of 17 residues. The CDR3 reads CASSALLLATGRGTQYF.

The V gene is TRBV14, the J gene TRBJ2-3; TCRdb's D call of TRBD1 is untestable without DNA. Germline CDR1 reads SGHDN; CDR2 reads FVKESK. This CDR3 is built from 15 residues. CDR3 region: CASSQAGPHQNTQYF.

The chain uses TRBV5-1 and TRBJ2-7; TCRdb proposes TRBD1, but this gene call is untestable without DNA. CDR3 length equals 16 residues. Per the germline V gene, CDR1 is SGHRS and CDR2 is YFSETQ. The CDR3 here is CASSPSGTIRLYEQYF.

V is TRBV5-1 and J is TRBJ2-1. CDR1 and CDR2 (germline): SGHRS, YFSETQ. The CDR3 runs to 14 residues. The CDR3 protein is CASSLDVIYNEQFF.

The CDR3: CASSVDFREQYF. The chain links TRBV25-1 to TRBJ2-7; the D call from TCRdb, TRBD2, cannot be confirmed without DNA. Germline lookup yields CDR1 MGHDK and CDR2 SYGVNS. This CDR3 contains 12 residues.

CDR3 amino acids: CASSDPGQGGYGYTF. The chain couples TRBV7-9 to TRBJ1-2; TCRdb selects TRBD1, and the lack of DNA leaves this call unchecked. The CDR3 is 15 residues long. Per germline, CDR1 SEHNR and CDR2 FQNEAQ (reference sequence). The whole variable domain, remainder taken from reference TRBV7-9 and TRBJ1-2, is DTGVSQNPRHKITKRGQNVTFRCDPISEHNRLYWYRQTLGQGPEFLTYFQNEAQLEKSRLLSDRFSAERPKGSFSTLEIQRTEQGDSAMYLCASSDPGQGGYGYTFGSGTRLTVV.

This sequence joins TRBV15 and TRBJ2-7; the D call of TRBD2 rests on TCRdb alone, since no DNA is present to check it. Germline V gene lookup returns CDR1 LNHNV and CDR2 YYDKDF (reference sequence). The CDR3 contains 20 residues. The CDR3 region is CATSRHDTYFVREPTYEQYF.

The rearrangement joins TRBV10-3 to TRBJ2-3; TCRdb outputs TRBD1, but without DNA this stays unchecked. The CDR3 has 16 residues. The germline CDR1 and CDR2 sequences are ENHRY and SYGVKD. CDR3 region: CAISEQGRSSTDTQYF.

CDR3: CASSSSSGHGYTF. J is TRBJ1-2 and V is TRBV12-3 or TRBV12-4; with no DNA, the TCRdb D assignment of TRBD1 cannot be verified. The CDR3 is 13 amino acids.

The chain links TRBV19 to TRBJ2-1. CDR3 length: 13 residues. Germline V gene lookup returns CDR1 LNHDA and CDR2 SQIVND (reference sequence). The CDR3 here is CASGISSYNEQFF.

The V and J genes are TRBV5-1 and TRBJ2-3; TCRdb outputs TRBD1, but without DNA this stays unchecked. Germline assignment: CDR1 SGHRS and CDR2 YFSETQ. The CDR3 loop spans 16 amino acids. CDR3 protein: CASSSGPLGRTDTQYF.

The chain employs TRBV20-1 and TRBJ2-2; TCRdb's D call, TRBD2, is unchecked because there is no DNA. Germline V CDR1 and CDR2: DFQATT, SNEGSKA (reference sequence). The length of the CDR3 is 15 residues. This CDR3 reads CSASPREGRTGELFF.

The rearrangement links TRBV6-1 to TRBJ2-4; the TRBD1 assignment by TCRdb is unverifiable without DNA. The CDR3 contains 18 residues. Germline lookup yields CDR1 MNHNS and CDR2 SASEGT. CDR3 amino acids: CASNTAGTGILAKNIQYF.

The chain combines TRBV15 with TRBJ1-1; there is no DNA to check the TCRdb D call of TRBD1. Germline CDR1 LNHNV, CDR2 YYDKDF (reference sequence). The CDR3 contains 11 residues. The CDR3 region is CATSREGTAFF.

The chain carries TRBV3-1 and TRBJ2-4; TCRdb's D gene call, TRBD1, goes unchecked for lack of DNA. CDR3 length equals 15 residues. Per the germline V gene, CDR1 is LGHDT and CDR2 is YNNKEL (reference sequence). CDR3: CASSQAGGSQNIQYF.

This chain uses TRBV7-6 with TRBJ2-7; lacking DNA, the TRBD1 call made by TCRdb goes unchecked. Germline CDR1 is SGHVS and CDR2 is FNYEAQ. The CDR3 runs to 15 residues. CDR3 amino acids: CASSPVWAGAYEQYF.